This entry features one T cell receptor (beta chain) sequence. V lost 3 bases and J 3 bases, leaving 12 bases between the germline ends. The CDR3 runs to 15 residues. Germline V gene lookup returns CDR1 SGHRS and CDR2 YFSETQ. This specimen belongs to a study of shared clonotypes between healthy human individuals. Overall study context: Donors consisted of a couple of women and a few men between 18 and 49.

Genomic DNA of each subset was evenly split across several immunoSEQ plates. The assay was immunoSEQ multiplex PCR, and TCRdb's table has in-frame clones only and misses some. Here the sample spans a few million clones, 90% to 96% being singletons. The J gene is TRBJ2-2, the V gene TRBV5-1; tentatively, D is TRBD1 (6 bases). The sequenced material came from naive CD4+ T cells sorted from blood. As to subset: CD45RA+ positively selected. The source of this sequence is a man between 18 and 29 years old in good health. The CDR3: CASSSIQGYTGELFF. The CDR3 DNA sequence: TGCGCCAGCAGCTCTATTCAGGGGTACACCGGGGAGCTGTTTTTT.